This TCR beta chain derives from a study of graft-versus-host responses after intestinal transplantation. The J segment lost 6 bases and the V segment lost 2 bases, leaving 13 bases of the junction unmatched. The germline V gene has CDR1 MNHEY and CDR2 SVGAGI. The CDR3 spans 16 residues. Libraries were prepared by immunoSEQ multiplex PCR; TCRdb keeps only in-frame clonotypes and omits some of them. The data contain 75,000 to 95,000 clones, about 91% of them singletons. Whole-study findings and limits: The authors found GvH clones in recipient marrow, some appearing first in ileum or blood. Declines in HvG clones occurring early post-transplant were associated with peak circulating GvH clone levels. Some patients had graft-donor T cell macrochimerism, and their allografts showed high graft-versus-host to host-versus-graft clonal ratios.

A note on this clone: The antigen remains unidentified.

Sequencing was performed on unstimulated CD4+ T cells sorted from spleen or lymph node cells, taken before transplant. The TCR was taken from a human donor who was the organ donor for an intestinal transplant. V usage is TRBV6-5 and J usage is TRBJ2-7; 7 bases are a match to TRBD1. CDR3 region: CASSYRRGQLLREQYF. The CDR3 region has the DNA TGTGCCAGCAGTTACCGCCGGGGACAGCTCCTCCGCGAGCAGTACTTC.